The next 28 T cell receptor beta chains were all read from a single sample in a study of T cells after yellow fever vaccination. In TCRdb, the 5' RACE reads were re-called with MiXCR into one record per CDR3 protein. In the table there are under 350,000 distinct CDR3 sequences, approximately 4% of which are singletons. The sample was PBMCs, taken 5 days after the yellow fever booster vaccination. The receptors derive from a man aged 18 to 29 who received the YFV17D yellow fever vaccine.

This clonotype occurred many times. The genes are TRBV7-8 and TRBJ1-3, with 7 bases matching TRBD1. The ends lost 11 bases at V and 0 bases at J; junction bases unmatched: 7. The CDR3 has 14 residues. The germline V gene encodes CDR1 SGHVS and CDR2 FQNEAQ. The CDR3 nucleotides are TGTGCCTGGGGGCGGGACAGCTCTGGAAACACCATATATTTT. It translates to CAWGRDSSGNTIYF.

The CDR3: CASSPPGQGTEQYV. CDR3 sequence (DNA): TGTGCCAGCTCACCTCCGGGACAGGGTACGGAGCAGTACGTC. The chain recombines TRBV18 with TRBJ2-7, with 9 positions matching TRBD1. This CDR3 comprises 14 residues. The V gene's germline CDR1 is KGHSH and CDR2 LQKENI. The J segment lost 7 bases and the V segment lost 3 bases, leaving 7 bases of the junction unmatched.

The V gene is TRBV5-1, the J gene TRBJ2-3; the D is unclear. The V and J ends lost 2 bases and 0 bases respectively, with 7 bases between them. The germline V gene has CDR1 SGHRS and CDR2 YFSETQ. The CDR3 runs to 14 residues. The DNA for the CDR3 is TGCGCCAGCAGCTTTATATCTAGCACAGATACGCAGTATTTT. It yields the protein CASSFISSTDTQYF. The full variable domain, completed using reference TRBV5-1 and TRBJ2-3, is KAGVTQTPRYLIKTRGQQVTLSCSPISGHRSVSWYQQTPGQGLQFLFEYFSETQRNKGNFPGRFSGRQFSNSRSEMNVSTLELGDSALYLCASSFISSTDTQYFGPGTRLTVL.

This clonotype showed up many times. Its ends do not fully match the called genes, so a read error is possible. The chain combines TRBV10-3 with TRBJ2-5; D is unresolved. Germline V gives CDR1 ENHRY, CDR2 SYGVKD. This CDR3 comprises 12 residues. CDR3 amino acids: CAIGEQQEAQYF. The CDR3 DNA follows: TGTGCCATCGGGGAACAGCAAGAGGCCCAGTACTTC.

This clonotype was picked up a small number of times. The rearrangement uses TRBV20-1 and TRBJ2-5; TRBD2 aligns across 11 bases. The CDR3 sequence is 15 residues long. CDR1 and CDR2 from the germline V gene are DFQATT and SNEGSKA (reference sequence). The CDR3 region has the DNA TGCAGCCCAAACCTCCGACTAGCGGGGCGGGAGACCCAGTACTTC. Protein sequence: CSPNLRLAGRETQYF.

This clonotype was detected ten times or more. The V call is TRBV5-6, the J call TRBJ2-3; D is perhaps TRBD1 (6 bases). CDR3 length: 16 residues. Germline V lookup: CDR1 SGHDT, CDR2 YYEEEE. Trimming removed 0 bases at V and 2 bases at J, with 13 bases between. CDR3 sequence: CASSLAAGAPTDTQYF. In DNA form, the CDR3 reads TGTGCCAGCAGCTTGGCGGCAGGGGCCCCCACAGATACGCAGTATTTT.

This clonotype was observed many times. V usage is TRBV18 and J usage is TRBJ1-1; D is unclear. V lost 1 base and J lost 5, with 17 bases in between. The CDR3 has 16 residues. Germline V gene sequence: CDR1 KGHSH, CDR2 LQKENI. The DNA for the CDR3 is TGTGCCAGCTCACCACTGGGAGCGGTAACGGGAACTGAAGCTTTCTTT. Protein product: CASSPLGAVTGTEAFF. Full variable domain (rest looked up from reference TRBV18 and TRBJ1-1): NAGVMQNPRHLVRRRGQEARLRCSPMKGHSHVYWYRQLPEEGLKFMVYLQKENIIDESGMPKERFSAEFPKEGPSILRIQQVVRGDSAAYFCASSPLGAVTGTEAFFGQGTRLTVV.

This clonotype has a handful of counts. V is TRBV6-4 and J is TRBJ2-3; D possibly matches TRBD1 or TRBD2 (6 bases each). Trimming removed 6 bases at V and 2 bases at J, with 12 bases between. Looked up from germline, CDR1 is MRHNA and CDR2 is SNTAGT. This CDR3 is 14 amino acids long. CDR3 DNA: TGTGCCAGCAGATTAGGGGGGAACACAGATACGCAGTATTTT. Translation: CASRLGGNTDTQYF.

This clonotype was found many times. CDR3 in DNA: TGCAGCGGGATGGACACTGAAGCTTTCTTT. It encodes CSGMDTEAFF. The chain carries TRBV29-1 and TRBJ1-1; D call uncertain. The V end was cut by 7 bases, the J end by 3 bases, with 6 bases between. This CDR3 has 10 residues. Germline-derived CDR1 and CDR2 are SQVTM and ANQGSEA. Based on the CDR3 plus reference TRBV29-1 and TRBJ1-1, the full variable domain is SAVISQKPSRDICQRGTSLTIQCQVDSQVTMMFWYRQQPGQSLTLIATANQGSEATYESGFVIDKFPISRPNLTFSTLTVSNMSPEDSSIYLCSGMDTEAFFGQGTRLTVV.

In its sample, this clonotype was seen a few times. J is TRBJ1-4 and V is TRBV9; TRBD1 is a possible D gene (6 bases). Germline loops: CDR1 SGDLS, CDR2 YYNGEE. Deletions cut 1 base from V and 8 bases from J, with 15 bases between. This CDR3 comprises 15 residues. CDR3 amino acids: CASSVRGGQQEKLFF. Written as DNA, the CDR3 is TGTGCCAGCAGCGTAAGGGGGGGTCAGCAGGAAAAACTGTTTTTT.

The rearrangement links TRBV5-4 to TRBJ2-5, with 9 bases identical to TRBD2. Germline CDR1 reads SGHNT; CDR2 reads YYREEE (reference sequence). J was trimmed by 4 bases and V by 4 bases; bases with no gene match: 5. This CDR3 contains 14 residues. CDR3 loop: CASSGGGAVETQYF. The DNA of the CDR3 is TGTGCCAGCAGCGGCGGGGGGGCGGTAGAGACCCAGTACTTC.

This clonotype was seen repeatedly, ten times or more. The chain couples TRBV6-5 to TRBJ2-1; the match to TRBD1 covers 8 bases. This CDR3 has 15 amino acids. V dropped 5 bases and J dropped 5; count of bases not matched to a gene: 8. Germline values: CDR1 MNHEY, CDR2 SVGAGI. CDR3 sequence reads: CASSQTGVADNEQFF. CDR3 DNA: TGTGCCAGCAGTCAGACAGGGGTTGCCGACAATGAGCAGTTCTTC.

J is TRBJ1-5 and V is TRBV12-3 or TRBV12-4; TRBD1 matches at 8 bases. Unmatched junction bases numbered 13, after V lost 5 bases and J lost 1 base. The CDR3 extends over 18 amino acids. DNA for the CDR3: TGTGCCAGCAGTCCCCGGACAGGGAACGGGGGGAGCAATCAGCCCCAGCATTTT. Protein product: CASSPRTGNGGSNQPQHF.

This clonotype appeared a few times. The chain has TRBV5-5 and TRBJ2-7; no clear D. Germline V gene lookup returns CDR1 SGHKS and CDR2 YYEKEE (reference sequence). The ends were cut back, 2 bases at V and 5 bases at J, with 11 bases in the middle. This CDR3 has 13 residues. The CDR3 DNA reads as TGTGCCAGCAGCTTCTTAGGGCGCGACGAGCAGTACGTC. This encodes CASSFLGRDEQYV.

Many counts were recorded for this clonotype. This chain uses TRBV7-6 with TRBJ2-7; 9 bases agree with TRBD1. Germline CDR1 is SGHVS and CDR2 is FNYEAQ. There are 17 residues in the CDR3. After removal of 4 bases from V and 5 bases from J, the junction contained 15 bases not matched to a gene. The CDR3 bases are TGTGCCAGCAGCTCTTTACTAGCCGGGACAGGGAGACACGAGCAGTACTTC. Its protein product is CASSSLLAGTGRHEQYF.

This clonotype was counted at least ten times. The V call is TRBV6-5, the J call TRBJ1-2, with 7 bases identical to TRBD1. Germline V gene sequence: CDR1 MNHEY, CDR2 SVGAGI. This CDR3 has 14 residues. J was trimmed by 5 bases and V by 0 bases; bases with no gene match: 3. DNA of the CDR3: TGTGCCAGCAGTTACTCCAGACAGGGTTATGGCTACACCTTC. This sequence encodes CASSYSRQGYGYTF.

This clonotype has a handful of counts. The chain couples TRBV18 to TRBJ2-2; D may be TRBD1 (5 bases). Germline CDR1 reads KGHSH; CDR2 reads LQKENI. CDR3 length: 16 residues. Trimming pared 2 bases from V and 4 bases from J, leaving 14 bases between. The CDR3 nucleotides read TGTGCCAGCTCACCAAACCAGGGCTCGGGCACCGGGGAGCTGTTTTTT. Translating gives CASSPNQGSGTGELFF.

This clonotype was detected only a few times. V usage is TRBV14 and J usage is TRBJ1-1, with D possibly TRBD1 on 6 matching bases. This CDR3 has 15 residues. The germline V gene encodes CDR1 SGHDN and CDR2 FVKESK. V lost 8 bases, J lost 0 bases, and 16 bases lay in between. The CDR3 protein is CASRPRGAVNTEAFF. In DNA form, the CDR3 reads TGTGCCAGCCGACCCAGGGGCGCGGTGAACACTGAAGCTTTCTTT.

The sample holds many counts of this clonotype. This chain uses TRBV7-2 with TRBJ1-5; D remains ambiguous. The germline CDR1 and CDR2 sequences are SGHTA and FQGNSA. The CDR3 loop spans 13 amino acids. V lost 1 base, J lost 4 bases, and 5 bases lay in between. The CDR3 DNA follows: TGTGCCAGCAGCTTAGTAAGGAATCAGCCCCAGCATTTT. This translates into CASSLVRNQPQHF. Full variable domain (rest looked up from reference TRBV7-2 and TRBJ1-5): GAGVSQSPSNKVTEKGKDVELRCDPISGHTALYWYRQSLGQGLEFLIYFQGNSAPDKSGLPSDRFSAERTGGSVSTLTIQRTQQEDSAVYLCASSLVRNQPQHFGDGTRLSIL.

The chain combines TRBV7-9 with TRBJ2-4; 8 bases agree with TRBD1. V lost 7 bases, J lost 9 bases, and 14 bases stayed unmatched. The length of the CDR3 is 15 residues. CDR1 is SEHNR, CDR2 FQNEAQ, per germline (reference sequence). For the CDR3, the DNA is TGTGCCAGCACCCGTAAACAGGGGGGAATGGGCATTCAGTACTTC. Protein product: CASTRKQGGMGIQYF.

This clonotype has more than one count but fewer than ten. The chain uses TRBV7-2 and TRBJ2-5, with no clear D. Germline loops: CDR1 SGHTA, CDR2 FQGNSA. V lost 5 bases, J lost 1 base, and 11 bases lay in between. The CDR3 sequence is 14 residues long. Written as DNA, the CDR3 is TGTGCCAGCAGCATTGGACGGAGCCAAGAGACCCAGTACTTC. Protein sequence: CASSIGRSQETQYF. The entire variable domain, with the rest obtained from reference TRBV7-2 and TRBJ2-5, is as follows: GAGVSQSPSNKVTEKGKDVELRCDPISGHTALYWYRQSLGQGLEFLIYFQGNSAPDKSGLPSDRFSAERTGGSVSTLTIQRTQQEDSAVYLCASSIGRSQETQYFGPGTRLLVL.

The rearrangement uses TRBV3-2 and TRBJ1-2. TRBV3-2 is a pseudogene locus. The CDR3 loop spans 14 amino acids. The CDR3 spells CASSRRYNNYGYTF. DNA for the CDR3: TGTGCCAGCAGCCGACGATACAACAACTATGGCTACACCTTC.

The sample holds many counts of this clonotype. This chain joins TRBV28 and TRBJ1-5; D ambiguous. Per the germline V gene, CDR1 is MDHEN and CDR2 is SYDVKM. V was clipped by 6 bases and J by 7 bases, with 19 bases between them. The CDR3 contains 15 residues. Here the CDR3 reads CASSPSGRSGQPQHF. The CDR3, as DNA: TGTGCCAGCAGCCCCTCGGGCAGGTCGGGACAGCCCCAGCATTTT. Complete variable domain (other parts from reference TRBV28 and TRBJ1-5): DVKVTQSSRYLVKRTGEKVFLECVQDMDHENMFWYRQDPGLGLRLIYFSYDVKMKEKGDIPEGYSVSREKKERFSLILESASTNQTSMYLCASSPSGRSGQPQHFGDGTRLSIL.

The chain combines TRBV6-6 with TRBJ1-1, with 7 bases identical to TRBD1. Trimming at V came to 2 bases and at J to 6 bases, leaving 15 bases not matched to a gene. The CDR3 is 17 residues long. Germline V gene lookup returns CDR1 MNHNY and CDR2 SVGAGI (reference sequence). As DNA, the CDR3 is TGTGCCAGCAGTTACCAGACAGGGACGGGTGTAAACTCTGAAGCTTTCTTT. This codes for CASSYQTGTGVNSEAFF.

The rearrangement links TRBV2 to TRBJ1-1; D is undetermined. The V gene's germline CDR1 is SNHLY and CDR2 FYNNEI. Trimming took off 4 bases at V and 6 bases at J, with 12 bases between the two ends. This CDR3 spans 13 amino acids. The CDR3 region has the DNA TGTGCCAGCAGTGGGACGGTCTCATCTGAAGCTTTCTTT. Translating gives CASSGTVSSEAFF. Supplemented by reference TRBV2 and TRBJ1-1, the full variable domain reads EPEVTQTPSHQVTQMGQEVILRCVPISNHLYFYWYRQILGQKVEFLVSFYNNEISEKSEIFDDQFSVERPDGSNFTLKIRSTKLEDSAMYFCASSGTVSSEAFFGQGTRLTVV.

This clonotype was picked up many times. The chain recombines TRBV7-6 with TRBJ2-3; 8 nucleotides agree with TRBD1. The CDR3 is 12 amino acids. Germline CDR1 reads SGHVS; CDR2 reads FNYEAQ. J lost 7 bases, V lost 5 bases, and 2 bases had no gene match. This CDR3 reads CASSRQGNTQYF. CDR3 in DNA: TGTGCCAGCAGCCGACAGGGGAATACGCAGTATTTT. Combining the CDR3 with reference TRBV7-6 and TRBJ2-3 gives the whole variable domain GAGVSQSPRYKVTKRGQDVALRCDPISGHVSLYWYRQALGQGPEFLTYFNYEAQQDKSGLPNDRFSAERPEGSISTLTIQRTEQRDSAMYRCASSRQGNTQYFGPGTRLTVL.

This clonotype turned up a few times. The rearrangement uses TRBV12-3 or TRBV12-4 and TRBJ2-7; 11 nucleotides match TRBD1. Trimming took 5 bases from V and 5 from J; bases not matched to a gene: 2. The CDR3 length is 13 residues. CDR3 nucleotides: TGTGCCAGCAGTGGGACAGGGGGGAACGAGCAGTACTTC. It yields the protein CASSGTGGNEQYF.

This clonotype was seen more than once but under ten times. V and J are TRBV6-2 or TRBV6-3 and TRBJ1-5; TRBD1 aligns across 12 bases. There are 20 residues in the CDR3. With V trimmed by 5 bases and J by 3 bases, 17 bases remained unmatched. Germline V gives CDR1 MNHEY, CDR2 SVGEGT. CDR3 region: CASSPSSGTGGIRVNQPQHF. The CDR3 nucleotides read TGTGCCAGCAGTCCATCCTCCGGGACAGGGGGCATAAGGGTCAATCAGCCCCAGCATTTT.